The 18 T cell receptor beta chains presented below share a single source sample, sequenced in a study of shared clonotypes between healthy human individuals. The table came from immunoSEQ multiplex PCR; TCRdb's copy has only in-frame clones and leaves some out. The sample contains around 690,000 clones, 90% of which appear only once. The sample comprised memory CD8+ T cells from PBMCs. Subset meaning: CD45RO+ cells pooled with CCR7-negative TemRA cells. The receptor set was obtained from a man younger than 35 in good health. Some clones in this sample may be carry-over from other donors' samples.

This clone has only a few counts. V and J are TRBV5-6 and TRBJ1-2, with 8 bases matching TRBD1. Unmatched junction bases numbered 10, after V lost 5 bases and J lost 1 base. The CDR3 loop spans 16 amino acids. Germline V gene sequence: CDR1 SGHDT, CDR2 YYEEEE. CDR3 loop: CASSYPGQDINYGYTF. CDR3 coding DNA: TGTGCCAGCAGTTATCCGGGACAGGACATTAACTATGGCTACACCTTC. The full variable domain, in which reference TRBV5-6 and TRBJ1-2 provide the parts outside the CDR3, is DAGVTQSPTHLIKTRGQQVTLRCSPKSGHDTVSWYQQALGQGPQFIFQYYEEEERQRGNFPDRFSGHQFPNYSSELNVNALLLGDSALYLCASSYPGQDINYGYTFGSGTRLTVV.

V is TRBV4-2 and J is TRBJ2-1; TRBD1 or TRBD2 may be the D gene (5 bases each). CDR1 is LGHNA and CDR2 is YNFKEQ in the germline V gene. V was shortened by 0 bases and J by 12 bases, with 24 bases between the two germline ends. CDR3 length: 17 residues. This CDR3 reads CASSQDLSAAGTDRQFF. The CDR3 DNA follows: TGTGCCAGCAGCCAAGATCTAAGTGCAGCCGGGACCGATCGGCAGTTCTTC.

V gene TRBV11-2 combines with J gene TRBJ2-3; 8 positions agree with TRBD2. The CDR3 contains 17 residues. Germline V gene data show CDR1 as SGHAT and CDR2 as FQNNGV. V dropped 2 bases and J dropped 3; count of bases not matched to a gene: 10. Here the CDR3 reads CASSLIMGAGETDTQYF. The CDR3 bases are TGTGCCAGCAGCTTAATCATGGGAGCGGGAGAGACAGATACGCAGTATTTT. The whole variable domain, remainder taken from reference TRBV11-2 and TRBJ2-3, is EAGVAQSPRYKIIEKRQSVAFWCNPISGHATLYWYQQILGQGPKLLIQFQNNGVVDDSQLPKDRFSAERLKGVDSTLKIQPAKLEDSAVYLCASSLIMGAGETDTQYFGPGTRLTVL.

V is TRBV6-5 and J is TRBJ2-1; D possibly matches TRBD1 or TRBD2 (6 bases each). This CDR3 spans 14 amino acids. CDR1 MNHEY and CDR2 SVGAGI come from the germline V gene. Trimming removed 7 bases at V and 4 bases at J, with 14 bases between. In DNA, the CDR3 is TGTGCCAGCACCTTAGGGGGGCCGTACAATGAGCAGTTCTTC. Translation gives CASTLGGPYNEQFF.

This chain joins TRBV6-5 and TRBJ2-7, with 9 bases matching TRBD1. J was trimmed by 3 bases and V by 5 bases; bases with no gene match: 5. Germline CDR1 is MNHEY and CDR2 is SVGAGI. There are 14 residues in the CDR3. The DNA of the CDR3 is TGTGCCAGCAGTACAAGACAGGGGGGCTACGAGCAGTACTTC. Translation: CASSTRQGGYEQYF.

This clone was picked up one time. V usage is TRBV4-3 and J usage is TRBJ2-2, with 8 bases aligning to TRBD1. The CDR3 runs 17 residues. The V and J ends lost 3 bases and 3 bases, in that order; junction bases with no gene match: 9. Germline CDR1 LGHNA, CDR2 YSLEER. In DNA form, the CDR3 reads TGCGCCAGCAGCCAGAGAACGAGACAGGGGCACACCGGGGAGCTGTTTTTT. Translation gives CASSQRTRQGHTGELFF.

DNA for the CDR3: TGTGCCAGCAGCTTACCTTACCATCTAAGGGAGACCCAGTACTTC. Amino acids: CASSLPYHLRETQYF. The gene calls are TRBV7-8 and TRBJ2-5; no clear D gene. Per the germline V gene, CDR1 is SGHVS and CDR2 is FQNEAQ. The CDR3 loop spans 15 amino acids. V was clipped by 2 bases and J by 5 bases, with 15 bases between them.

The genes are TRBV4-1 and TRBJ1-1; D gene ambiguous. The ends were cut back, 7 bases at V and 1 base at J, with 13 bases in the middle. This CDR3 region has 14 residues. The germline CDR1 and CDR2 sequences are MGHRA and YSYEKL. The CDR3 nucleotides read TGCGCCAGCACCCCGTCCCACGGGAACACTGAAGCTTTCTTT. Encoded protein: CASTPSHGNTEAFF.

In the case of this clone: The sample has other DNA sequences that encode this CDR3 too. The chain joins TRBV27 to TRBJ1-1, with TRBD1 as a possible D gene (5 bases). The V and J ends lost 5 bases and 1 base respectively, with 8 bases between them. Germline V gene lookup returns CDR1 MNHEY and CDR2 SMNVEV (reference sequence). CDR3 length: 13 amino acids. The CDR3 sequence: CASSPQGNTEAFF. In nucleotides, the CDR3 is TGTGCCAGCAGTCCCCAGGGGAACACTGAAGCTTTCTTT.

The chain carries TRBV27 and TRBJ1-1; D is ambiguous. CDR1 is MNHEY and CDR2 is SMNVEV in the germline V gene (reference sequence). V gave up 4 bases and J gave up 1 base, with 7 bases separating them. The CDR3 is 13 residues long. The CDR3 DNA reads TGTGCCAGCAGTTATAGTTCGAACACTGAAGCTTTCTTT. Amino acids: CASSYSSNTEAFF.

DNA of the CDR3: TGTGCCAGTAGTTTTGGGGCCAACTACGAGCAGTACTTC. It specifies CASSFGANYEQYF. V is TRBV19 and J is TRBJ2-7, with D perhaps TRBD1 (5 bases). The germline V gene encodes CDR1 LNHDA and CDR2 SQIVND (reference sequence). CDR3 length: 13 amino acids. V lost 5 bases and J 3 bases, leaving 11 bases between the germline ends.

The CDR3 here is CASSYGQGPRNEQYF. The CDR3 DNA follows: TGTGCCAGCAGTTACGGACAGGGGCCGCGGAACGAGCAGTACTTC. V and J are TRBV6-5 and TRBJ2-7; TRBD1 matches 9 bases. Trimming cost V 2 bases and J 5 bases; bases outside gene matches: 7. The germline V gene encodes CDR1 MNHEY and CDR2 SVGAGI. The CDR3 has 15 residues.

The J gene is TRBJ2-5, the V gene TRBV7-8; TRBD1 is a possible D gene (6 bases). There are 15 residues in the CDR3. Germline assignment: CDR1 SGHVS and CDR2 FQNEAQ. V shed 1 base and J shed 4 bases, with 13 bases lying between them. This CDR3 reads CASSLEAGAIETQYF. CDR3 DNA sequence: TGTGCCAGCAGCTTAGAGGCAGGGGCTATAGAGACCCAGTACTTC.

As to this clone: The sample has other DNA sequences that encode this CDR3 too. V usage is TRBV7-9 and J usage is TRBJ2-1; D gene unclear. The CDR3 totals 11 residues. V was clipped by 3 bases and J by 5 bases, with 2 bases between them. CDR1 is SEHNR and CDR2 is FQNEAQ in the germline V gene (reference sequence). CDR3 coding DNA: TGTGCCAGCAGCTTGCACAATGAGCAGTTCTTC. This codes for CASSLHNEQFF.

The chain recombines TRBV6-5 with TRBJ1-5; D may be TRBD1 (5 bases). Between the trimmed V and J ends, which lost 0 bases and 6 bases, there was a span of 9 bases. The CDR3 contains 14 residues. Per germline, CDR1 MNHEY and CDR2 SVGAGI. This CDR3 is CASSYSPGRQPQHF. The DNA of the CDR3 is TGTGCCAGCAGTTACTCGCCAGGGCGTCAGCCCCAGCATTTT.

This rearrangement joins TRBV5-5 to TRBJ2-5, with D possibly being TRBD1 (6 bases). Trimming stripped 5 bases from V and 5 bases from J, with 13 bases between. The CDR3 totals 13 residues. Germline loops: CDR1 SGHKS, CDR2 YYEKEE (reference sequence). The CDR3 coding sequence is TGTGCCAGCAGAATAGCCCAGGGGGAGACCCAGTACTTC. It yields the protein CASRIAQGETQYF. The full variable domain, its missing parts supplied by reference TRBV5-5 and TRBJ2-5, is DAGVTQSPTHLIKTRGQQVTLRCSPISGHKSVSWYQQVLGQGPQFIFQYYEKEERGRGNFPDRFSARQFPNYSSELNVNALLLGDSALYLCASRIAQGETQYFGPGTRLLVL.

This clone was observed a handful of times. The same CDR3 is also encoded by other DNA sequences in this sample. CDR3 sequence (DNA): TGTGCCAGCAGCTTGGGTGGCTACGAGCAGTACTTC. The encoded protein is CASSLGGYEQYF. This rearrangement joins TRBV5-4 to TRBJ2-7; D unclear. Germline CDR1 is SGHNT and CDR2 is YYREEE (reference sequence). V was clipped by 0 bases and J by 3 bases, with 4 bases between them. This CDR3 has 12 residues.

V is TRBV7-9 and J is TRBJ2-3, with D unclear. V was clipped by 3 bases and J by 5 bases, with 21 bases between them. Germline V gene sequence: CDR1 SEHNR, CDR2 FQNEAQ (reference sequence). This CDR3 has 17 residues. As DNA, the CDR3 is TGTGCCAGCAGCTTCGCAGCGACTCTCAAATTTGAAGATACGCAGTATTTT. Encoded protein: CASSFAATLKFEDTQYF.